This TCR beta chain was documented in a study of identical twins. General observations from the study: Whereas memory repertoires showed no such difference, abundant cord blood beta clonotypes carried fewer insertions. Not following the same donors, the study drew its conclusions from cross-sectional statistical analysis.

All of the donors were Caucasians in good health. TCRdb used MiXCR to reprocess the 5' RACE reads, holding one entry per CDR3 protein. The sample gives approximately 690,000 distinct CDR3 sequences, around 5.7% of which show up once; 1.5% to 2% is in the top ten. The CDR3 covers 12 residues. Germline CDR1 and CDR2: SQVTM and ANQGSEA. V lost 5 bases to trimming and J lost 2 bases, with 9 bases between them. For this clonotype: Its antigen is not identified.

Sequencing was performed on naive T cells sorted from blood. This chain uses TRBV29-1 with TRBJ1-1; D gene unclear. The sequence was obtained from a man between 18 and 35 years old in good health. This CDR3 reads CSVRQTNTEAFF. CDR3 sequence (DNA): TGCAGCGTTCGCCAGACAAACACTGAAGCTTTCTTT.